The 13 T cell receptor beta chains reported below all come from one sample, sequenced in a study of cytomegalovirus exposure and HLA in healthy donors. The PCR made use of 60 Vbeta and 13 Jbeta primers. The method was immunoSEQ multiplex PCR; TCRdb's version includes in-frame clones alone and lacks a portion of them. In total, the table holds about 190,000 clones. The sample comprised PBMCs. These receptor sequences come from a man under 40 in good health and CMV-seronegative.

This chain links TRBV5-8 with TRBJ2-5; weak D call: TRBD2 (5 bases). This CDR3 has 15 amino acids. Per germline, CDR1 SGHTS and CDR2 YDEGEE. V dropped 2 bases and J dropped 4 bases, with 15 bases sitting between them. The CDR3 region is CASSFGRRLPETQYF. The CDR3 nucleotides are TGTGCCAGCAGCTTCGGCCGGAGGCTACCAGAGACCCAGTACTTC.

The rearrangement uses TRBV6-1 and TRBJ1-2, with D perhaps TRBD1 (6 bases). Germline V gives CDR1 MNHNS, CDR2 SASEGT. Trimming removed 0 bases at V and 4 bases at J, with 9 bases between. The CDR3 totals 14 residues. The CDR3 here is CASSEAQGSYGYTF. CDR3 DNA sequence: TGTGCCAGCAGTGAAGCACAGGGATCCTATGGCTACACCTTC.

The chain employs TRBV6-5 and TRBJ1-5; D is unresolved. Trimming took off 4 bases at V and 7 bases at J, with 8 bases between the two ends. The CDR3 has 12 amino acids. Germline-derived CDR1 and CDR2 are MNHEY and SVGAGI. DNA of the CDR3: TGTGCCAGCAGTTCGTCGGGGCAGCCCCAGCATTTT. Encoded protein: CASSSSGQPQHF.

The chain links TRBV9 to TRBJ2-2; unclear D gene. Trimming removed 1 base at V and 2 bases at J, with 6 bases between. Germline CDR1 SGDLS, CDR2 YYNGEE. The CDR3 sequence is 14 residues long. The CDR3 sequence: CASSVFRNTGELFF. In nucleotides, the CDR3 is TGTGCCAGCAGCGTATTTAGAAACACCGGGGAGCTGTTTTTT.

The V gene is TRBV30, the J gene TRBJ1-4, with D possibly being TRBD1 (5 bases). Trimming removed 4 bases at V and 8 bases at J, with 14 bases between. This CDR3 is built from 13 residues. Per the germline V gene, CDR1 is GTSNPN and CDR2 is SVGIG (reference sequence). The CDR3 loop is CAWNRGGYEKLFF. The DNA for the CDR3 is TGTGCCTGGAACCGGGGGGGGTACGAAAAACTGTTTTTT.

The CDR3 sequence is CASSTTGGSDNSPLHF. CDR3 nucleotide sequence: TGTGCCAGCAGCACAACAGGGGGCAGTGATAATTCACCCCTCCACTTT. V and J are TRBV7-9 and TRBJ1-6; 9 bases line up with TRBD1. The CDR3 sequence is 16 residues long. Trimming at V came to 5 bases and at J to 5 bases, leaving 7 bases not matched to a gene. Looked up from germline, CDR1 is SEHNR and CDR2 is FQNEAQ (reference sequence).

V gene TRBV5-4 combines with J gene TRBJ2-5; D might be TRBD2 (5 bases). Germline-derived CDR1 and CDR2 are SGHNT and YYREEE (reference sequence). Between the trimmed V and J ends, which lost 0 bases and 11 bases, there was a span of 20 bases. The CDR3 loop spans 15 amino acids. CDR3 sequence (DNA): TGTGCCAGCAGCTTGGATCCGGGAAGGGCCTACGGGCAGTACTTC. Translated: CASSLDPGRAYGQYF.

The chain employs TRBV6-6 and TRBJ1-1; 8 nucleotides line up with TRBD1. This CDR3 is built from 13 residues. Losses at the gene ends were 6 bases for V and 4 bases for J; bases not matched to a gene: 4. The germline V gene encodes CDR1 MNHNY and CDR2 SVGAGI (reference sequence). CDR3 amino acids: CASRPDRATEAFF. The DNA for the CDR3 is TGTGCCAGCAGACCGGACAGGGCCACTGAAGCTTTCTTT.

The chain is built from TRBV5-6 and TRBJ2-4; a possible D gene is TRBD2 (6 bases). Germline V gene data show CDR1 as SGHDT and CDR2 as YYEEEE. This CDR3 spans 14 amino acids. V lost 3 bases and J lost 9, with 16 bases in between. CDR3 bases: TGTGCCAGCAGCTGGGGGACGGACGGGGGCATTCAGTACTTC. Its protein is CASSWGTDGGIQYF.

V gene TRBV27 combines with J gene TRBJ1-5; 7 nucleotides align to TRBD1. The CDR3 has 14 residues. Germline values: CDR1 MNHEY, CDR2 SMNVEV (reference sequence). Germline trimming cut 5 bases from V and 5 bases from J; bases unmatched to any gene: 6. The CDR3 sequence: CASSAFRGDQPQHF. The CDR3 DNA reads as TGTGCCAGCAGTGCTTTCAGGGGGGATCAGCCCCAGCATTTT.

This rearrangement joins TRBV19 to TRBJ2-3, with D possibly matching TRBD2 (6 bases). The germline gives CDR1 LNHDA, CDR2 SQIVND (reference sequence). The CDR3 contains 17 residues. V lost 5 bases and J 4 bases, leaving 22 bases between the germline ends. Here the CDR3 DNA reads TGTGCCAGTAGTGACCGGGACTGGGATATCCTCCCAGATACGCAGTATTTT. The encoded protein is CASSDRDWDILPDTQYF. Variable domain in full (rest from reference TRBV19 and TRBJ2-3): DGGITQSPKYLFRKEGQNVTLSCEQNLNHDAMYWYRQDPGQGLRLIYYSQIVNDFQKGDIAEGYSVSREKKESFPLTVTSAQKNPTAFYLCASSDRDWDILPDTQYFGPGTRLTVL.

The V gene is TRBV18, the J gene TRBJ2-1, with 10 bases fitting TRBD2. Germline CDR1 KGHSH, CDR2 LQKENI. The junction had 1 base not matched to a gene; V was cut back by 0 bases and J by 5 bases. This CDR3 is built from 15 residues. CDR3 in amino acids: CASSPPGLANNEQFF. In DNA, the CDR3 is TGTGCCAGCTCACCACCGGGACTAGCGAACAATGAGCAGTTCTTC.

J is TRBJ1-6 and V is TRBV27, with D possibly TRBD1 on 6 matching bases. The V gene's germline CDR1 is MNHEY and CDR2 SMNVEV (reference sequence). The CDR3 totals 15 residues. Trimming pared 2 bases from V and 7 bases from J, leaving 12 bases between. The CDR3 protein is CASSLVGQLNSPLHF. DNA of the CDR3: TGTGCCAGCAGTTTAGTTGGACAGCTCAATTCACCCCTCCACTTT.